Presented here are 27 T cell receptor beta chains from one specimen sequenced in a study of a mutant IDH1 vaccine in newly diagnosed glioma. The assay was immunoSEQ multiplex PCR, and TCRdb's table has in-frame clones only and misses some. The sample has approximately 66,000 clones; roughly 84% are singletons. For these TCRs, the target antigens are not known. Documented time point: week 23, last vaccination. Vaccine doses each comprised 300 ug of mutant IDH1 20-mer peptide, with topical imiquimod. Sequences were derived from PBMCs, sampled from a glioma patient whose treatment included an IDH1 peptide vaccine. The receptor source for this set is a man aged 18 to 30 with glioma.

The V and J genes are TRBV27 and TRBJ2-7; no clear D. CDR3 length equals 15 residues. V shed 1 base and J shed 3 bases, with 13 bases lying between them. CDR1 and CDR2 from the germline V gene are MNHEY and SMNVEV (reference sequence). In DNA form, the CDR3 reads TGTGCCAGCAGTTTATTTGGGAACAGCTACTACGAGCAGTACTTC. As protein: CASSLFGNSYYEQYF.

The chain employs TRBV10-3 and TRBJ2-3; 10 bases map to TRBD2. Trimming at V came to 2 bases and at J to 1 base, leaving 3 bases not matched to a gene. The CDR3 has 16 amino acids. The germline V gene has CDR1 ENHRY and CDR2 SYGVKD. CDR3 sequence reads: CAISEPGLAGTDTQYF. The CDR3 bases are TGTGCCATCAGTGAGCCTGGACTAGCGGGCACAGATACGCAGTATTTT.

This clone has just a few counts. This chain uses TRBV4-1 with TRBJ1-2; D not certain. The germline V gene has CDR1 MGHRA and CDR2 YSYEKL. V lost 0 bases to trimming and J lost 0 bases, with 14 bases between them. This CDR3 contains 17 residues. The CDR3 loop is CASSQDIQTRANYGYTF. The CDR3 region has the DNA TGCGCCAGCAGCCAAGACATCCAGACTAGGGCTAACTATGGCTACACCTTC.

Details on this clone: This CDR3 is also generated by other DNA sequences in the sample. This chain connects TRBV30 to TRBJ1-5; 10 bases line up with TRBD1. Germline V CDR1 and CDR2: GTSNPN, SVGIG (reference sequence). V shed 5 bases, J shed 3 bases, and the junction held 1 base outside the gene matches. This CDR3 spans 13 amino acids. This chain's CDR3 is CAWDRGLNQPQHF. In DNA, the CDR3 is TGTGCCTGGGACAGGGGGCTCAATCAGCCCCAGCATTTT.

This clone was recorded once. V is TRBV5-1 and J is TRBJ2-7; D unclear. CDR1 and CDR2 from the germline V gene are SGHRS and YFSETQ. Deletions cut 5 bases from V and 2 bases from J, with 8 bases between. The CDR3 totals 12 residues. In nucleotides, the CDR3 is TGCGCCAGCAGGAAGGGAACCTACGAGCAGTACTTC. Protein: CASRKGTYEQYF. The full variable domain, completed using reference TRBV5-1 and TRBJ2-7, is KAGVTQTPRYLIKTRGQQVTLSCSPISGHRSVSWYQQTPGQGLQFLFEYFSETQRNKGNFPGRFSGRQFSNSRSEMNVSTLELGDSALYLCASRKGTYEQYFGPGTRLTVT.

The genes are TRBV19 and TRBJ2-5, with D perhaps matching TRBD2 (6 bases). CDR1 LNHDA and CDR2 SQIVND come from the germline V gene (reference sequence). This CDR3 has 17 residues. Trimming shortened V by 5 bases and J by 5 bases, and 24 bases separated the two germline ends. This CDR3 reads CASSALFRDPGRETQYF. The CDR3 coding sequence is TGTGCCAGTAGTGCCCTCTTCCGGGACCCAGGGAGGGAGACCCAGTACTTC.

This chain joins TRBV9 and TRBJ1-5, with a weak D call TRBD1 (6 bases). Per germline, CDR1 SGDLS and CDR2 YYNGEE. V lost 4 bases to trimming and J lost 4 bases, with 12 bases between them. This CDR3 has 14 amino acids. CDR3 residues: CASSPEQGNQPQHF. For the CDR3, the DNA is TGTGCCAGCAGCCCCGAACAGGGTAATCAGCCCCAGCATTTT.

This clone has just a few counts. This chain connects TRBV5-6 to TRBJ2-7; 7 nucleotides line up with TRBD2. CDR1 and CDR2 (germline): SGHDT, YYEEEE. There are 15 residues in the CDR3. Unmatched junction bases numbered 8, after V lost 3 bases and J lost 2 bases. For the CDR3, the DNA is TGTGCCAGCAGCTCGGGGACTACCTCCCCCTACGAGCAGTACTTC. This sequence encodes CASSSGTTSPYEQYF.

This chain links TRBV5-6 with TRBJ1-2; 8 positions agree with TRBD1. The CDR3 consists of 14 residues. Looked up from germline, CDR1 is SGHDT and CDR2 is YYEEEE. With 2 bases clipped from V and 4 bases from J, the junction kept 4 bases outside the gene matches. CDR3 region: CASSLFTGGYGYTF. CDR3 nucleotide sequence: TGTGCCAGCAGCTTATTTACAGGGGGCTATGGCTACACCTTC.

The V call is TRBV15, the J call TRBJ2-1, with TRBD1 matching over 10 bases. The germline V gene has CDR1 LNHNV and CDR2 YYDKDF (reference sequence). CDR3 size: 15 residues. Unmatched junction bases numbered 10, after V lost 8 bases and J lost 6 bases. CDR3 in amino acids: CATYRDRGVGNEQFF. The CDR3 DNA sequence: TGTGCCACCTACCGGGACAGGGGCGTCGGCAATGAGCAGTTCTTC. Complete variable domain (other parts from reference TRBV15 and TRBJ2-1): DAMVIQNPRYQVTQFGKPVTLSCSQTLNHNVMYWYQQKSSQAPKLLFHYYDKDFNNEADTPDNFQSRRPNTSFCFLDIRSPGLGDTAMYLCATYRDRGVGNEQFFGPGTRLTVL.

This chain uses TRBV7-9 with TRBJ1-6; D not certain. V lost 5 bases and J lost 9, with 20 bases in between. CDR1 and CDR2 (germline): SEHNR, FQNEAQ (reference sequence). The CDR3 has 16 amino acids. The chain's CDR3 is CASSPRASVQISPLHF. CDR3 DNA sequence: TGTGCCAGCAGCCCCCGGGCCTCAGTCCAAATTTCACCCCTCCACTTT. The full variable domain, in which reference TRBV7-9 and TRBJ1-6 provide the parts outside the CDR3, is DTGVSQNPRHKITKRGQNVTFRCDPISEHNRLYWYRQTLGQGPEFLTYFQNEAQLEKSRLLSDRFSAERPKGSFSTLEIQRTEQGDSAMYLCASSPRASVQISPLHFGNGTRLTVT.

The genes are TRBV5-5 and TRBJ2-7; no reliable D call. Trimming left V 7 bases short and J 1 base short, with 12 bases between. Germline-derived CDR1 and CDR2 are SGHKS and YYEKEE (reference sequence). This CDR3 contains 13 residues. The DNA for the CDR3 is TGTGCCAGCTTACAGCCACCATCCTACGAGCAGTACTTC. Translating gives CASLQPPSYEQYF.

The chain couples TRBV4-1 to TRBJ2-1, with D unresolved. V lost 6 bases to trimming and J lost 5 bases, with 11 bases between them. CDR1 and CDR2 (germline): MGHRA, YSYEKL. CDR3 length equals 13 residues. CDR3 protein: CASRPAANNEQFF. CDR3 bases: TGCGCCAGCAGGCCCGCTGCCAACAATGAGCAGTTCTTC.

The sample holds one count of this clone. DNA of the CDR3: TGTGCCAGCAGCGTACGAGAGTCCTGGGAGCAGTACTTC. It encodes CASSVRESWEQYF. The V and J genes are TRBV7-2 and TRBJ2-7; no clear D. Germline V lookup: CDR1 SGHTA, CDR2 FQGNSA. V gave up 5 bases and J gave up 7 bases, with 15 bases separating them. CDR3 length: 13 amino acids.

This chain uses TRBV19 with TRBJ1-2; possibly TRBD1 for D (5 bases). Trimming left V 4 bases short and J 6 bases short, with 15 bases between. Germline V CDR1 and CDR2: LNHDA, SQIVND (reference sequence). CDR3 size: 14 residues. The DNA of the CDR3 is TGTGCCAGTAGTACCCACGGGGGAGTAGATGGCTACACCTTC. Translated, it gives CASSTHGGVDGYTF.

CDR3 sequence reads: CATSRVGTGGPFSGNTIYF. The CDR3 bases are TGTGCCACCAGCAGAGTTGGGACAGGGGGCCCCTTCTCTGGAAACACCATATATTTT. The genes are TRBV15 and TRBJ1-3, with 12 bases lining up with TRBD1. After removal of 1 base from V and 0 bases from J, the junction contained 7 bases not matched to a gene. In germline, CDR1 is LNHNV, CDR2 YYDKDF (reference sequence). The CDR3 length is 19 residues. Supplemented by reference TRBV15 and TRBJ1-3, the full variable domain reads DAMVIQNPRYQVTQFGKPVTLSCSQTLNHNVMYWYQQKSSQAPKLLFHYYDKDFNNEADTPDNFQSRRPNTSFCFLDIRSPGLGDTAMYLCATSRVGTGGPFSGNTIYFGEGSWLTVV.

The chain is built from TRBV4-1 and TRBJ1-6; D ambiguous. V was cut by 6 bases and J by 2 bases, with 8 bases left in between. This CDR3 has 14 amino acids. Per germline, CDR1 MGHRA and CDR2 YSYEKL. Here the CDR3 DNA reads TGCGCCAGCAGGTTCGGGCCCTATAATTCACCCCTCCACTTT. This codes for CASRFGPYNSPLHF.

V is TRBV6-5 and J is TRBJ2-7, with D maybe TRBD1 (5 bases). Trimming took off 6 bases at V and 5 bases at J, with 20 bases between the two ends. The CDR3 covers 15 residues. Germline V gives CDR1 MNHEY, CDR2 SVGAGI. The chain's CDR3 is CASSPRQGALNEQYF. CDR3 nucleotide sequence: TGTGCCAGCAGCCCACGGCAAGGGGCGCTTAACGAGCAGTACTTC.

This chain connects TRBV7-8 to TRBJ2-7; either TRBD1 or TRBD2 may supply D (5 bases each). V dropped 5 bases and J dropped 5 bases, with 22 bases sitting between them. CDR1 is SGHVS, CDR2 FQNEAQ, per germline. CDR3 length: 16 residues. The DNA for the CDR3 is TGTGCCAGCAGCCCCCCCCGACAGAGGGTACTCCACGAGCAGTACTTC. This sequence encodes CASSPPRQRVLHEQYF.

This clone has only one observation. The chain carries TRBV9 and TRBJ2-7, with D uncertain. Germline V gene sequence: CDR1 SGDLS, CDR2 YYNGEE. The V end lost 0 bases, the J end lost 3 bases, and 16 bases lay between the germline ends. The CDR3 consists of 16 residues. CDR3 DNA sequence: TGTGCCAGCAGCGTAGGCTCGAGTCTAGGCGGCTACGAGCAGTACTTC. Translated: CASSVGSSLGGYEQYF.

V is TRBV30 and J is TRBJ1-6; D gene unclear. Per the germline V gene, CDR1 is GTSNPN and CDR2 is SVGIG (reference sequence). The V end lost 4 bases, the J end lost 6 bases, and 7 bases lay between the germline ends. The CDR3 is made up of 12 amino acids. CDR3 DNA: TGTGCCTGGACGAGTCCTAATTCACCCCTCCACTTT. The encoded protein is CAWTSPNSPLHF.

The chain has TRBV29-1 and TRBJ2-7; the match to TRBD2 covers 15 bases. Germline-derived CDR1 and CDR2 are SQVTM and ANQGSEA. The CDR3 spans 14 residues. The V gene end was trimmed by 7 bases and the J gene end by 4 bases; junction bases not matched to a gene: 5. The CDR3 nucleotides read TGCAGCGCCGGGACTAGCGGGGGGTTATACGAGCAGTACTTC. It encodes CSAGTSGGLYEQYF.

The V and J genes are TRBV4-1 and TRBJ1-1; D unresolved. Per germline, CDR1 MGHRA and CDR2 YSYEKL. V lost 2 bases and J lost 0, with 10 bases in between. The CDR3 spans 15 residues. The CDR3 reads CASSQSPRLNTEAFF. The CDR3 DNA sequence: TGCGCCAGCAGCCAATCCCCACGTCTGAACACTGAAGCTTTCTTT.

V usage is TRBV6-5 and J usage is TRBJ1-2, with TRBD1 matching 9 bases. The CDR3 sequence is 15 residues long. In germline, CDR1 is MNHEY, CDR2 SVGAGI. Trimming at V came to 5 bases and at J to 4 bases, leaving 8 bases not matched to a gene. The CDR3 sequence: CASSRTGGDSYGYTF. CDR3 coding DNA: TGTGCCAGCAGTCGTACAGGGGGCGATAGCTATGGCTACACCTTC.

The chain uses TRBV5-6 and TRBJ2-7, with 9 bases lining up with TRBD1. The CDR3 length is 14 residues. Germline V lookup: CDR1 SGHDT, CDR2 YYEEEE. J gave up 3 bases and V 5 bases, and 6 bases lay outside the gene matches. The DNA of the CDR3 is TGTGCCAGCAGACAACAGGGGGCTGTCTACGAGCAGTACTTC. This translates into CASRQQGAVYEQYF.

This rearrangement joins TRBV25-1 to TRBJ1-1; 9 positions agree with TRBD1. Unmatched junction bases numbered 7, after V lost 8 bases and J lost 6 bases. CDR3 length: 13 amino acids. From germline, CDR1 is MGHDK and CDR2 SYGVNS. CDR3 loop: CASHGQGRAEAFF. Written as DNA, the CDR3 is TGTGCCAGCCACGGACAGGGGAGGGCTGAAGCTTTCTTT.

The chain is built from TRBV4-2 and TRBJ2-1; D call uncertain. This CDR3 has 13 amino acids. Germline values: CDR1 LGHNA, CDR2 YNFKEQ. In DNA form, the CDR3 reads TGTGCGGCTTACTCCTCCTCCTACAATGAGCAGTTCTTC. Amino acids: CAAYSSSYNEQFF.